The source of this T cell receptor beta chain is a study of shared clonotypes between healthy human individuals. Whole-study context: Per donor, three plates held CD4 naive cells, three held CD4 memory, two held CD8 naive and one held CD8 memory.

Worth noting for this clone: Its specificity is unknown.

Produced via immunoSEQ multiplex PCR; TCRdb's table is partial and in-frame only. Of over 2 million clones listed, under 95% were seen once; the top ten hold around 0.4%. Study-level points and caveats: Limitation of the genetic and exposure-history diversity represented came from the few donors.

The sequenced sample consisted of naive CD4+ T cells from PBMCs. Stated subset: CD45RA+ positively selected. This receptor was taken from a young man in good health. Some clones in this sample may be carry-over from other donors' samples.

CDR3 amino acids: CSVLDLLNTEAFF. The CDR3, as DNA: TGCAGCGTTCTTGACCTTCTTAACACTGAAGCTTTCTTT. V is TRBV29-1 and J is TRBJ1-1; D is undetermined. CDR1 SQVTM and CDR2 ANQGSEA come from the germline V gene. The V gene lost 5 bases and the J gene lost 2 bases, with 12 bases spanning the gap. The CDR3 loop spans 13 amino acids.